Shown below are 9 T cell receptor beta chains from a single sample sequenced in a study of blood T cell repertoires in COVID-19. Profiling relied on immunoSEQ multiplex PCR, and the TCRdb table lists in-frame clones only, not all of them. The table has 52,000 or so clones, 70% to 85% seen once; the top ten hold approximately 19%. Material for sequencing was peripheral blood. The receptors originated from a man between 70 and 80 years old with active COVID-19.

The chain is built from TRBV4-3 and TRBJ2-1, with TRBD2 matching over 7 bases. The V gene's germline CDR1 is LGHNA and CDR2 YSLEER. Trimming at V came to 3 bases and at J to 16 bases, leaving 12 bases not matched to a gene. The CDR3 length is 13 residues. CDR3 nucleotide sequence: TGCGCCAGCAGCCAGGATCTTTTGCGGGAGAAATTCTTC. It encodes CASSQDLLREKFF.

The chain uses TRBV4-3 and TRBJ2-7, with D possibly matching TRBD2 (6 bases). CDR3 length: 15 amino acids. Trimming pared 0 bases from V and 3 bases from J, leaving 12 bases between. Germline CDR1 is LGHNA and CDR2 is YSLEER. The CDR3 DNA reads TGCGCCAGCAGCCAAGATTTTCGGGAGTTCTACGAGCAGTACTTC. Its protein product is CASSQDFREFYEQYF.

The J gene is TRBJ1-2, the V gene TRBV20-1; 7 bases fit TRBD1. V shed 3 bases, J shed 0 bases, and the junction held 1 base outside the gene matches. This CDR3 is built from 13 residues. Germline-derived CDR1 and CDR2 are DFQATT and SNEGSKA (reference sequence). Here the CDR3 reads CSASDRANYGYTF. CDR3 bases: TGCAGTGCTAGTGACAGGGCTAACTATGGCTACACCTTC.

This clone was counted between two and nine times. A junction boundary mismatches the germline segment, possibly from a read error. The chain joins TRBV27 to TRBJ2-7; a weak D match, TRBD1 (8 bases). This CDR3 contains 14 residues. The germline V gene has CDR1 MNHEY and CDR2 SMNVEV (reference sequence). The CDR3 coding sequence is TGTGCCAGCAGTCTGACAGGGGAAGGGCGAGGGAGGGACTTC. Its protein is CASSLTGEGRGRDF.

CDR3 amino acids: CASDEWGLSGNTIYF. The CDR3 region has the DNA TGTGCCAGTGATGAGTGGGGGCTTAGTGGAAACACCATATATTTT. This sequence joins TRBV5-3 and TRBJ1-3; possible D gene TRBD1, 6 bases. TRBV5-3 is marked as an open reading frame, function uncertain. V was pared by 8 bases and J by 3 bases, with 18 bases between. The CDR3 contains 15 residues.

This clone appeared a single time. The rearrangement links TRBV9 to TRBJ2-7; possibly TRBD1 for D (5 bases). The CDR3 length is 14 residues. V lost 4 bases to trimming and J lost 1 base, with 12 bases between them. The germline CDR1 and CDR2 sequences are SGDLS and YYNGEE. The CDR3 sequence is CASSFHDRSYEQYF. The CDR3 coding sequence is TGTGCCAGCAGCTTCCACGACAGATCCTACGAGCAGTACTTC.

The V and J genes are TRBV4-3 and TRBJ2-1; TRBD2 matches 9 bases. The trim removed 5 bases at V and 5 bases at J, leaving 7 bases unmatched. Germline CDR1 is LGHNA and CDR2 is YSLEER. The CDR3 is 15 amino acids. CDR3 loop: CASSWGVAGDNEQFF. Written as DNA, the CDR3 is TGCGCCAGCAGCTGGGGGGTAGCGGGGGACAATGAGCAGTTCTTC.

The V and J genes are TRBV7-9 and TRBJ1-4; 8 bases match TRBD1. The CDR3 has 15 amino acids. Germline lookup yields CDR1 SEHNR and CDR2 FQNEAQ (reference sequence). V dropped 5 bases and J dropped 8; count of bases not matched to a gene: 10. The CDR3 region has the DNA TGTGCCAGCAGCCCCCAGGGGGCGGCCACCGAAAAACTGTTTTTT. Protein product: CASSPQGAATEKLFF. Variable domain in full (rest from reference TRBV7-9 and TRBJ1-4): DTGVSQNPRHKITKRGQNVTFRCDPISEHNRLYWYRQTLGQGPEFLTYFQNEAQLEKSRLLSDRFSAERPKGSFSTLEIQRTEQGDSAMYLCASSPQGAATEKLFFGSGTQLSVL.

The chain is built from TRBV12-5 and TRBJ1-5; D unresolved. CDR1 and CDR2 from the germline V gene are LGHNT and FRNRAP. V lost 6 bases and J lost 11, with 14 bases in between. The CDR3 is made up of 12 amino acids. CDR3 protein: CASGLSGGSQHF. CDR3 nucleotides: TGTGCTAGTGGCCTCAGCGGAGGGTCCCAGCATTTT.